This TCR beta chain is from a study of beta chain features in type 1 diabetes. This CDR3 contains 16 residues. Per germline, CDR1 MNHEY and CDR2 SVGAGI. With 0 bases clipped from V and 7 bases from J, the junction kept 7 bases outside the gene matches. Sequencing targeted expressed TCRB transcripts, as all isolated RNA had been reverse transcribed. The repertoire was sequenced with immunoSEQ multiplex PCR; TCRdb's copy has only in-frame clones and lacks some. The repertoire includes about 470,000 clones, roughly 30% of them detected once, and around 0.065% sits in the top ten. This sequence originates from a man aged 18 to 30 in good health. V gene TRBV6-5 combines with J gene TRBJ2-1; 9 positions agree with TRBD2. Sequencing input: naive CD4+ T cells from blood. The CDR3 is CASSYSFLAGQNEQFF. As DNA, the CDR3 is TGTGCCAGCAGTTACTCGTTTCTAGCGGGACAGAATGAGCAGTTCTTC.